This T cell receptor (beta chain) was found in a study of shared T cell receptors in the human thymus. Sequenced by immunoSEQ multiplex PCR; TCRdb stores in-frame clones only, minus some. The table lists 600,000 or so clones, 80% to 90% of them singletons. Trimming took 6 bases from V and 4 from J, leaving 19 bases between them. Germline CDR1 WSHSY, CDR2 SAAADI. The length of the CDR3 is 16 residues. The same sample was also studied in work on human thymus T cells. That paper adds: The donors were infants in Finland with congenital heart defects, otherwise immunologically healthy. The source of the thymus tissue was resections taken during corrective heart surgery. Blood and thymic repertoires both appeared biased in V and J gene usage. The related literature has documented a marked overlap of thymic repertoires among unrelated individuals.

Sequencing was carried out using thymocytes. The rearrangement joins TRBV10-2 to TRBJ1-5; D is perhaps TRBD1 (5 bases). The source of this sequence is a boy under two years old with a congenital heart defect. The CDR3 protein is CASSLGGLRSNQPQHF. The CDR3 DNA is TGCGCCAGCAGCCTTGGGGGACTGAGGTCTAATCAGCCCCAGCATTTT.